This is a list of T cell receptor beta chains from one sample in a study of radiation and T cells in renal cell carcinoma. TCRdb's copy holds only in-frame clones and misses some; the assay was immunoSEQ multiplex PCR. Seen here are 160,000 or so clones, roughly 87% observed once, and the top ten hold 10% to 15%. Sequencing used blood, obtained from a patient whose treatment included radiotherapy and nephrectomy. The receptors originated from a woman between 50 and 59 years old with renal cell carcinoma. CDR3s include the opening cysteine and the closing phenylalanine or tryptophan. Each record gives: V gene, J gene, clone size, CDR3 protein. The size field is filled for only some rows; it gives once, few, many or a size class.

V: TRBV15
J: TRBJ2-5
size: .
CDR3: CATSVRGYETQYF

V: TRBV15
J: TRBJ1-2
size: .
CDR3: CATSRDQGHFYGYTF

V: TRBV7-8
J: TRBJ1-2
size: .
CDR3: CASSPRTGIIPNYGYTF

V: TRBV10-3
J: TRBJ1-6
size: .
CDR3: CAISESDPGDSSYNSPLHF

V: TRBV4-1
J: TRBJ1-3
size: .
CDR3: CASSQDLSGNTIYF

V: TRBV11-2
J: TRBJ1-3
size: .
CDR3: CASRETGSSGNTIYF

V: TRBV11-1
J: TRBJ2-3
size: .
CDR3: CASSILGDTQYF

V: TRBV19
J: TRBJ1-2
size: .
CDR3: CASTNGVDSLPRYTF

V: TRBV19
J: TRBJ1-1
size: .
CDR3: CASSNWQANAEAFF

V: TRBV2
J: TRBJ2-7
size: .
CDR3: CASSKEQGGYEQYF

V: TRBV29-1
J: TRBJ1-1
size: .
CDR3: CSVDGWAGRAFF

V: TRBV4-2
J: TRBJ2-7
size: .
CDR3: CASSQGDIKILTDRGVPYEQYF

V: TRBV19
J: TRBJ1-1
size: .
CDR3: CASSNGLGNTEAFF

V: TRBV28
J: TRBJ1-6
size: .
CDR3: CASSSEPYRDYNSPLHF

V: TRBV5-4
J: TRBJ1-2
size: .
CDR3: CASSLEGSRNYGYTF

V: TRBV4-1
J: TRBJ1-2
size: .
CDR3: CASKGAVWQNYGYTF

V: TRBV7-9
J: TRBJ1-4
size: .
CDR3: CASSLAGGAGEKLFF

V: TRBV10-3
J: TRBJ2-7
size: .
CDR3: CAISEVFAVEQYF

V: TRBV5-1
J: TRBJ1-3
size: .
CDR3: CASSLVQGAIGSGNTIYF

V: TRBV4-3
J: TRBJ2-1
size: .
CDR3: CASSQDHPSGGASEQFF

V: TRBV10-3
J: TRBJ1-2
size: .
CDR3: CAISESQGYGYTF

V: TRBV10-1
J: TRBJ1-2
size: .
CDR3: CASSEEDRGSYGYTF

V: TRBV7-6
J: TRBJ2-5
size: .
CDR3: CASSLRSMGLGETQYF

V: TRBV9
J: TRBJ1-4
size: .
CDR3: CASSVGQPNEKLFF

V: TRBV7-9
J: TRBJ1-6
size: .
CDR3: CASSLSGSLQVSLHF

V: TRBV30
J: TRBJ1-2
size: .
CDR3: CAWSPGQGYGYTF

V: TRBV5-1
J: TRBJ1-1
size: .
CDR3: CASSPGTGVLTFF

V: TRBV5-6
J: TRBJ1-4
size: once
CDR3: CASSATGATNEKLFF

V: TRBV11-2
J: TRBJ2-3
size: .
CDR3: CASNPRDRGTDTQYF

V: TRBV27
J: TRBJ1-6
size: .
CDR3: CASSLTGVNNSPLHF

V: TRBV6-6
J: TRBJ1-2
size: .
CDR3: CASRQGLEGYTF

V: TRBV5-8
J: TRBJ2-7
size: .
CDR3: CASSFRGADRGISYEQYF

V: TRBV2
J: TRBJ2-5
size: .
CDR3: CASKEDLVQETQYF

V: TRBV6-1
J: TRBJ2-7
size: .
CDR3: CASSDSSQTGGF

V: TRBV7-8
J: TRBJ2-7
size: .
CDR3: CASSLAGTRSPRLEQYF

V: TRBV9
J: TRBJ1-5
size: once
CDR3: CASSVGAYSNQPQHF

V: TRBV10-3
J: TRBJ1-5
size: .
CDR3: CAISSGQPNQPQHF

V: TRBV5-1
J: TRBJ1-1
size: .
CDR3: CASSLEVYAEAFF

V: TRBV6-5
J: TRBJ2-3
size: .
CDR3: CASSYRGQGTQYF

V: TRBV19
J: TRBJ1-1
size: few
CDR3: CASSGQVSTEAFF

V: TRBV7-6
J: TRBJ1-6
size: .
CDR3: CASSSKDRAPLHF

V: TRBV5-1
J: TRBJ2-5
size: .
CDR3: CASSRSGGAKVETQYF

V: TRBV14
J: TRBJ1-2
size: .
CDR3: CASSRGTGLANYGYTF

V: TRBV11-3
J: TRBJ1-1
size: .
CDR3: CASSLEGANTEAFF

V: TRBV7-2
J: TRBJ2-6
size: .
CDR3: CASSLVWSGANVLTF